The 21 T cell receptor beta chains listed next were all sequenced from one sample in a study of T cell changes during pregnancy in multiple sclerosis. Sequenced by immunoSEQ multiplex PCR; TCRdb stores in-frame clones only, minus some. The top ten clones hold approximately 0.41% of a sample with 45,000 to 50,000 clones, about 90% of them seen once. The source material was CD4+ T cells from peripheral blood mononuclear cells, sampled in the second trimester of pregnancy. These receptors all come from a female donor in good health, enrolled as a control in a pregnancy study.

This chain links TRBV5-1 with TRBJ2-7; D might be TRBD2 (6 bases). The CDR3 runs to 12 residues. V was cut by 4 bases and J by 2 bases, with 7 bases left in between. Germline V CDR1 and CDR2: SGHRS, YFSETQ. The CDR3 loop is CASSGGTYEQYF. CDR3 nucleotides: TGCGCCAGCAGCGGGGGGACCTACGAGCAGTACTTC.

V usage is TRBV6-6 and J usage is TRBJ1-4, with no clear D. Trimming removed 7 bases from V and 1 base from J, with 10 bases in between. The germline V gene encodes CDR1 MNHNY and CDR2 SVGAGI (reference sequence). The CDR3 loop spans 14 amino acids. Here the CDR3 reads CASTYEVTNEKLFF. In DNA form, the CDR3 reads TGTGCCAGCACCTACGAAGTAACTAATGAAAAACTGTTTTTT.

V usage is TRBV19 and J usage is TRBJ1-2, with 8 bases that match TRBD1. J was trimmed by 4 bases and V by 6 bases; bases with no gene match: 10. This CDR3 region has 15 residues. Germline lookup yields CDR1 LNHDA and CDR2 SQIVND (reference sequence). The CDR3 region has the DNA TGTGCCAGTAGAGGGAACAGGGGGGGATCCTATGGCTACACCTTC. Amino acid sequence: CASRGNRGGSYGYTF.

The V gene is TRBV10-3, the J gene TRBJ1-1, with D possibly matching TRBD1 (5 bases). The CDR3 contains 13 residues. Germline V gene sequence: CDR1 ENHRY, CDR2 SYGVKD. Trimming removed 4 bases from V and 0 bases from J, with 6 bases in between. The CDR3 reads CAISGTMNTEAFF. The CDR3 region has the DNA TGTGCCATCAGTGGGACAATGAACACTGAAGCTTTCTTT.

This clone was seen a single time. The chain is built from TRBV15 and TRBJ2-1, with 8 bases aligning to TRBD2. This CDR3 spans 19 amino acids. The germline gives CDR1 LNHNV, CDR2 YYDKDF (reference sequence). Unmatched junction bases numbered 10, after V lost 0 bases and J lost 0 bases. The DNA for the CDR3 is TGTGCCACCAGCAGAGATCCCAGCGGGGGACCCAGCTCCTACAATGAGCAGTTCTTC. Its translation: CATSRDPSGGPSSYNEQFF.

This chain connects TRBV7-8 to TRBJ1-2; D uncertain. CDR3 length: 14 residues. Trimming left V 3 bases short and J 4 bases short, with 12 bases between. Germline CDR1 is SGHVS and CDR2 is FQNEAQ. CDR3 sequence: CASSLERFAYGYTF. Here the CDR3 DNA reads TGTGCCAGCAGCTTGGAGCGGTTTGCCTATGGCTACACCTTC.

This chain links TRBV6-7 with TRBJ2-5; 9 bases line up with TRBD1. TRBV6-7 counts as an open reading frame of uncertain function. Germline trimming cut 6 bases from V and 5 bases from J; bases unmatched to any gene: 10. The CDR3 runs 15 residues. Here the CDR3 reads CASSGQGIPRETQYF. The CDR3 nucleotides are TGTGCCAGCAGCGGACAGGGGATACCTCGTGAGACCCAGTACTTC.

The gene calls are TRBV9 and TRBJ2-3, with D perhaps matching TRBD2 (7 bases). CDR3 length: 15 amino acids. Looked up from germline, CDR1 is SGDLS and CDR2 is YYNGEE. Trimming shortened V by 5 bases and J by 2 bases, and 15 bases separated the two germline ends. The CDR3 sequence is CASRAGAGATDTQYF. The CDR3 nucleotides read TGTGCCAGCAGAGCAGGGGCGGGGGCCACAGATACGCAGTATTTT.

The chain carries TRBV15 and TRBJ1-1; tentative D call: TRBD1 (5 bases). Germline CDR1 reads LNHNV; CDR2 reads YYDKDF (reference sequence). This CDR3 contains 13 residues. Trimming took off 1 base at V and 5 bases at J, with 8 bases between the two ends. The CDR3 protein is CATSRGKGTEAFF. DNA for the CDR3: TGTGCCACCAGCAGAGGAAAGGGGACTGAAGCTTTCTTT.

The rearrangement links TRBV5-1 to TRBJ2-7; a weak D match, TRBD1 (5 bases). The CDR3 totals 14 residues. Germline CDR1 reads SGHRS; CDR2 reads YFSETQ. V gave up 2 bases and J gave up 3 bases, with 12 bases separating them. This CDR3 reads CASSFGQGLYEQYF. CDR3 DNA: TGCGCCAGCAGCTTTGGGCAGGGCCTCTACGAGCAGTACTTC.

The chain couples TRBV6-5 to TRBJ2-7; 7 bases agree with TRBD2. The V segment lost 8 bases and the J segment 3 bases; nucleotides outside the gene matches: 1. The germline V gene encodes CDR1 MNHEY and CDR2 SVGAGI. The CDR3 runs 11 residues. The CDR3 region has the DNA TGTGCCAGCGGGAGGGGCTACGAGCAGTACTTC. The encoded protein is CASGRGYEQYF.

The chain combines TRBV10-3 with TRBJ1-2, with 8 bases lining up with TRBD1. The CDR3 consists of 16 residues. CDR1 and CDR2 from the germline V gene are ENHRY and SYGVKD. Unmatched junction bases numbered 11, after V lost 2 bases and J lost 6 bases. Here the CDR3 reads CAISERADRGQDGYTF. The CDR3 DNA follows: TGTGCCATCAGTGAGAGGGCAGACAGGGGCCAAGATGGCTACACCTTC.

The rearrangement uses TRBV5-1 and TRBJ2-6, with D unresolved. Trimming removed 4 bases at V and 3 bases at J, with 8 bases between. The germline V gene encodes CDR1 SGHRS and CDR2 YFSETQ. CDR3 length: 14 residues. DNA of the CDR3: TGCGCCAGCAGCATGCTCGGTGGGGCCAACGTCCTGACTTTC. This translates into CASSMLGGANVLTF.

The chain links TRBV6-5 to TRBJ1-2; 7 positions match TRBD1. This CDR3 is built from 13 residues. Germline values: CDR1 MNHEY, CDR2 SVGAGI. V dropped 6 bases and J dropped 8; count of bases not matched to a gene: 9. The CDR3: CASSRFGQVGYTF. CDR3 nucleotide sequence: TGTGCCAGCAGCCGATTTGGACAGGTGGGCTACACCTTC.

The V call is TRBV15, the J call TRBJ1-1, with no clear D. Germline loops: CDR1 LNHNV, CDR2 YYDKDF (reference sequence). V was cut by 0 bases and J by 4 bases, with 12 bases left in between. This CDR3 comprises 15 residues. In DNA form, the CDR3 reads TGTGCCACCAGCAGAGAGCCGGGAATGGTCACTGAAGCTTTCTTT. It yields the protein CATSREPGMVTEAFF.

The chain couples TRBV6-1 to TRBJ1-3, with 7 bases lining up with TRBD1. With V trimmed by 4 bases and J by 1 base, 10 bases remained unmatched. CDR1 and CDR2 (germline): MNHNS, SASEGT. This CDR3 has 17 residues. The CDR3 region has the DNA TGTGCCAGCAGTGGAAAAATGGGACAGCCGTCTGGAAACACCATATATTTT. As protein: CASSGKMGQPSGNTIYF.

This chain uses TRBV19 with TRBJ1-5; 9 positions match TRBD1. V lost 10 bases, J lost 7 bases, and 8 bases stayed unmatched. This CDR3 is built from 13 residues. From germline, CDR1 is LNHDA and CDR2 SQIVND (reference sequence). The CDR3 protein is CATSGTGNQPQHF. In DNA form, the CDR3 reads TGTGCCACATCCGGGACAGGGAACCAGCCCCAGCATTTT.

This clone was counted a single time. This chain uses TRBV5-1 with TRBJ1-6; 7 bases fit TRBD1. The V gene's germline CDR1 is SGHRS and CDR2 YFSETQ. J gave up 7 bases and V 0 bases, and 4 bases lay outside the gene matches. The length of the CDR3 is 15 residues. The CDR3 coding sequence is TGCGCCAGCAGCTTGGGACAGGGAGAGAATTCACCCCTCCACTTT. Its protein product is CASSLGQGENSPLHF. The full variable domain, in which reference TRBV5-1 and TRBJ1-6 provide the parts outside the CDR3, is KAGVTQTPRYLIKTRGQQVTLSCSPISGHRSVSWYQQTPGQGLQFLFEYFSETQRNKGNFPGRFSGRQFSNSRSEMNVSTLELGDSALYLCASSLGQGENSPLHFGNGTRLTVT.

The rearrangement uses TRBV4-2 and TRBJ2-1; 9 nucleotides agree with TRBD2. The length of the CDR3 is 17 residues. Germline V lookup: CDR1 LGHNA, CDR2 YNFKEQ. Trimming cost V 1 base and J 0 bases; bases outside gene matches: 4. The CDR3 is CASSQGVAGDSYNEQFF. The CDR3 DNA reads as TGTGCCAGCAGCCAAGGGGTAGCGGGGGACTCCTACAATGAGCAGTTCTTC.

The V call is TRBV7-3, the J call TRBJ1-2, with a possible D match to TRBD1 (5 bases). This CDR3 is built from 14 residues. Germline V gene lookup returns CDR1 SGHTA and CDR2 FQGTGA. V lost 6 bases and J lost 7, with 18 bases in between. The CDR3 is CASSLNPRDGGYTF. The DNA of the CDR3 is TGTGCCAGCAGTCTTAACCCCAGGGATGGTGGCTACACCTTC.

J is TRBJ1-6 and V is TRBV6-5, with no clear D. Per germline, CDR1 MNHEY and CDR2 SVGAGI. This CDR3 has 14 amino acids. Trimming took off 2 bases at V and 9 bases at J, with 11 bases between the two ends. The CDR3 nucleotides are TGTGCCAGCAGTTACACGGGGTACGGTTCACCCCTCCACTTT. Translating it yields CASSYTGYGSPLHF.